The present T cell receptor (beta chain) was sequenced within a study of shared clonotypes between healthy human individuals. Sorted-subset replicate PCR reactions were performed with about 210 ng DNA, corresponding to tens of thousands of T cell genomes. Per the original data handling: Quality scores were absent from the junction-only immunoSEQ sequences, so filtering differed. The protocol was immunoSEQ multiplex PCR, while the TCRdb copy is restricted to in-frame clones and leaves out a portion. V, J and clone size reflect that table, while D and trimming were determined from the DNA. The sample carries about 2.2 million clones, roughly 91% recorded once. Naive CD8 cells lacked CD45RO and underwent positive selection for CCR7, leaving out terminally differentiated effector memory CD45RA+ cells. Germline V gives CDR1 MGHDK, CDR2 SYGVNS. Trimming took off 7 bases at V and 5 bases at J, with 12 bases between the two ends. This CDR3 is 13 amino acids long.

General study findings and limits: In contrast to clonotypes shared by all four donors, non-shared clonotypes had lower generation probabilities.

To note about this clone: Its cognate antigen is unknown.

The chain combines TRBV25-1 with TRBJ2-1; D is perhaps TRBD2 (6 bases). The source material was naive CD8+ T cells from PBMCs. The TCR originated in a man younger than 30 in good health. Some clones in this sample may be carry-over from other donors' samples. The CDR3 loop reads CASTSGLHNEQFF. DNA of the CDR3: TGTGCCAGCACGTCGGGACTCCACAATGAGCAGTTCTTC.